The T cell receptor (beta chain) described here comes from a study of cytomegalovirus exposure and HLA in healthy donors. Looking at the study overall: The roughly 130 validation repertoires used the same platform as the approximately 700 first-cohort repertoires (as reported by a later analysis).

Clones were sequenced by immunoSEQ multiplex PCR, and TCRdb holds only the in-frame ones, with some missing. The table has roughly 52,000 clones, about 88% seen once. Overall study results and limits: The CMV antigen specificity of a few CMV-associated chains was confirmed through in vitro analysis. The TCR clusters that emerged in the first cohort tended, a later analysis found, to co-occur in the roughly 130 validation repertoires. TCR sequences were mostly rare, though some public TCRs occurred in many donors.

Points on this clone: As yet, its antigen is unknown.

The CDR3 is 17 amino acids. V lost 6 bases and J 4 bases, leaving 25 bases between the germline ends. Per the germline V gene, CDR1 is WSHSY and CDR2 is SAAADI. Sequenced: PBMCs. The V and J genes are TRBV10-2 and TRBJ2-7; D may be TRBD2 (7 bases). The receptor's source is a woman between 25 and 40 years old in good health and CMV-seronegative. The CDR3 protein is CASRVPYREGGRYEQYF. The CDR3 DNA reads as TGCGCCAGCAGGGTCCCGTACAGGGAGGGTGGACGTTACGAGCAGTACTTC.